This T cell receptor beta chain was sequenced during a study of patients and donors after allogeneic stem cell transplantation (dated by TCRdb to 2018 to 2021). Measured from the cysteine to the phenylalanine, the CDR3 is 15 residues long. Just the 45-base CDR3 DNA is kept, in frame starting at base 1. Relative to germline, V is 0 bases shorter and J is 4 bases shorter, with 10 bases between their ends. The germline V gene sets CDR1 to LGHNA and CDR2 to YNFKEQ. Library prep was done by RT-PCR. Sequencing took place on a NextSeq 550. TCRdb reran the public reads through fastp at Q25 and MiXCR, keeping productive beta chains. Merged by CDR3 protein, the rows form single entries marked with the most common genes and DNA. Recorded for this sample are roughly 960,000 distinct CDR3 sequences; around 17% of them occurred a single time. The ten largest clones represent around 6% of the sample. Regarding this clonotype: Its recognized antigen is unknown. Base quality data are lacking; no much larger clone is found one base away.

Input material: blood, either unsorted or a sorted T cell fraction (not recorded which). Recombination joined TRBV4-2 with TRBJ1-5; the D gene assignment is ambiguous. This TCR derives from a human donor who was either an allogeneic HSCT recipient or a stem cell or donor lymphocyte infusion donor (not recorded which). It is not recorded whose cells these are; they may come from a transplant donor. Here is the DNA: TGTGCCAGCAGCCAAGAATGGGATGGGAATCAGCCCCAGCATTTT. Its protein product is CASSQEWDGNQPQHF.